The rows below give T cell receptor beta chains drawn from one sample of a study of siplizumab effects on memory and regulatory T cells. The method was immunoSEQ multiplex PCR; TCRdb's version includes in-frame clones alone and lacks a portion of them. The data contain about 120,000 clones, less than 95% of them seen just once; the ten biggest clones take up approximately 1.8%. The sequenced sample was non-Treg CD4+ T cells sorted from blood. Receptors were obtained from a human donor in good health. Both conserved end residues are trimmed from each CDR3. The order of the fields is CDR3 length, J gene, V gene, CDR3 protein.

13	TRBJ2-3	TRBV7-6	ASSQSGGGTDTQY
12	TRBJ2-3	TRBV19	ASEPTGGTDTQY
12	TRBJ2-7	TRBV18	ASSPRTQGEEQY
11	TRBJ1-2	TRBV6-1	ASRDSGNYGYT
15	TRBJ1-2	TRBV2	ASSVSGTGGPNYGYT
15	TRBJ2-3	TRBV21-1	ASSSNGASGSTDTQY
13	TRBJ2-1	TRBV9	ASSVGVIIYNEQF
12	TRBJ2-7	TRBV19	ASSPGTPPYEQY
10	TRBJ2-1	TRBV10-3	AIGGIDNEQF
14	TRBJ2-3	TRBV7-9	ASSFSAGAPTDTQY
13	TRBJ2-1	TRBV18	ASSPGTGMFNEQF
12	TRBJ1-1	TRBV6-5	ASSYVPPNTEAF
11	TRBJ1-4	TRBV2	ASYRATNEKLF
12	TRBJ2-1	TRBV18	ASSPWARENEQF
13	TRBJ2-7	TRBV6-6	ASSYADRAVYEQY
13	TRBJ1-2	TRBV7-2	ASSTETGAVYGYT
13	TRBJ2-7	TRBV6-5	ASSYVQQGVYEQY
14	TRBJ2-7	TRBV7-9	ASSPGLAGDRYEQY
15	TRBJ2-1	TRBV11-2	ASSLDLSGGVYNEQF
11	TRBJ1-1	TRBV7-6	ASRADSNTEAF
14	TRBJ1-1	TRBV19	ASSPSQGAMNTEAF
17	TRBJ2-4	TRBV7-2	ASSFTRTEPRAAKNIQY
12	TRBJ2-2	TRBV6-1	ASSRTSSAGELF
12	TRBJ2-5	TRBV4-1	ASSQPERLWTQY
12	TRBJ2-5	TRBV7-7	ASSLAGREGTQY
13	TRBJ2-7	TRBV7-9	ASSLDRDSSYEQY
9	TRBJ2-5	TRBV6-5	ASSYREGQY
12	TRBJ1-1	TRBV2	ASSLTGRSTEAF
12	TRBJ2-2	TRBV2	ASHAWDSTGELF
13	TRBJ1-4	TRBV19	ASSMPGPFNEKLF
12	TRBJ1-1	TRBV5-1	ASSFLGTAGEAF
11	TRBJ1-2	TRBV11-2	ASSFGELYGYT
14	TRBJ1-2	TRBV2	ASTSGGGRGEYGYT
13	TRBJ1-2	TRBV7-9	ASSEDRVLSYGYT
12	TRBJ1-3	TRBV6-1	ASSLGTAGNTIY
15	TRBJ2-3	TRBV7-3	ASSGLSGTGSTDTQY
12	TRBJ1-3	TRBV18	ASSTGQGRNTIY
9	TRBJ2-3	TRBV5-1	ASSLDYTQY